The clone carrying this T cell receptor (beta chain) was observed many times. No antigen is known for it. Trimming took 1 base from V and 3 from J; bases not matched to a gene: 7. The germline CDR1 and CDR2 sequences are DFQATT and SNEGSKA (reference sequence). The CDR3 totals 16 residues. The data derive from a study of CD8 T cells in ankylosing spondylitis. Broader study findings: Reactive arthritis synovial fluid and blood previously showed some of these motif variants. One TCR beta motif, made up of eight or nine highly homologous variants, appeared characteristic of ankylosing spondylitis blood. Reported data indicate significant enrichment of disease-linked clones within matched ankylosing spondylitis synovial fluid.

TCRdb re-analysed the 5' RACE reads in MiXCR, keeping a single row per CDR3 protein. The sample has 100,000 or so distinct CDR3 sequences, around 8.5% seen once. The sample taken for sequencing was blood, either unsorted or a sorted T cell fraction (not recorded which). This sequence was found in a male donor with ankylosing spondylitis. V is TRBV20-1 and J is TRBJ2-1; TRBD2 matches at 9 bases. Here the CDR3 reads CSARVPQRGDYNEQFF. The CDR3 nucleotides are TGCAGTGCTAGAGTCCCACAGCGGGGGGACTACAATGAGCAGTTCTTC.